Listed below are T cell receptor beta chains from one sample, sequenced in a study of blood T cell repertoires in COVID-19. Generated by immunoSEQ multiplex PCR, the TCRdb table keeps only in-frame clones and is missing some. The data hold hundreds of thousands of clones, with about 90% observed a single time. Specimen: PBMCs or T cells enriched from blood (not recorded which). The source is a woman aged 30 to 39 who had recovered from COVID-19. The CDR3 runs from the conserved cysteine through the conserved F or W. Each record gives: V gene, clone size, D gene, J gene, CDR3 protein, CDR3 DNA. The D gene is left open where the match is weak. Some rows have no size entry. The others give once, few or many, or a class for an expanded clone.

TRBV7-2,.,TRBD1,TRBJ2-6,CASSLGDRPSGANVLTF,TGTGCCAGCAGCTTAGGGGACAGGCCCTCTGGGGCCAACGTCCTGACTTTC
TRBV23-1,.,TRBD1,TRBJ1-2,CASSHSGGGGYTF,TGCGCCAGCAGCCACTCAGGGGGCGGCGGCTACACCTTC
TRBV6-6,.,TRBD1,TRBJ2-7,CASSGTGAKTSYEQYF,TGTGCCAGCAGTGGGACAGGCGCCAAAACTTCCTACGAGCAGTACTTC
TRBV28,.,TRBD1,TRBJ2-5,CASSEGTEETQYF,TGTGCCAGCAGTGAGGGGACAGAAGAGACCCAGTACTTC
TRBV4-1,.,.,TRBJ1-6,CASSQDLKSSYNSPLHF,TGCGCCAGCAGCCAAGATCTCAAGAGCTCCTATAATTCACCCCTCCACTTT
TRBV7-2,.,.,TRBJ2-1,CASTFGSSYNEQFF,TGTGCCAGCACTTTCGGGAGCTCCTACAATGAGCAGTTCTTC
TRBV4-1,.,.,TRBJ2-1,CASSHDPSGYNEQFF,TGCGCCAGCAGCCATGACCCCAGCGGATACAATGAGCAGTTCTTC
TRBV27,.,.,TRBJ2-7,CASSPNRDNLYEQYF,TGTGCCAGCAGCCCGAACCGGGACAACCTCTACGAGCAGTACTTC
TRBV19,.,.,TRBJ2-3,CASSPRLTITDTQYF,TGTGCCAGTAGTCCGAGACTAACTATCACAGATACGCAGTATTTT
TRBV27,.,TRBD2,TRBJ2-5,CASRRGLAGEETQYF,TGTGCCAGCAGACGGGGACTAGCGGGAGAAGAGACCCAGTACTTC
TRBV7-2,.,TRBD1,TRBJ1-4,CASSYQGANEKLFF,TGTGCCAGCAGCTATCAGGGGGCTAATGAAAAACTGTTTTTT
TRBV7-2,few,.,TRBJ1-2,CASSFPGGNYGYTF,TGTGCCAGCAGCTTCCCGGGGGGTAACTATGGCTACACCTTC
TRBV11-2,.,.,TRBJ1-1,CASSLDEGRGAFF,TGTGCCAGCAGCTTAGATGAGGGCAGGGGAGCTTTCTTT
TRBV2,.,.,TRBJ2-2,CASTLPANTGELFF,TGTGCCAGCACACTACCTGCGAACACCGGGGAGCTGTTTTTT
TRBV6-5,.,.,TRBJ1-2,CASSSPSGQAEGYTF,TGTGCCAGCAGCTCCCCCTCCGGGCAAGCGGAAGGCTACACCTTC
TRBV25-1,.,.,TRBJ2-3,CASSSAGTSTDTQYF,TGTGCCAGCAGTTCGGCAGGGACTAGCACAGATACGCAGTATTTT
TRBV18,.,TRBD1,TRBJ2-1,CASSPGQGRNNEQFF,TGTGCCAGCTCACCAGGACAGGGACGTAACAATGAGCAGTTCTTC